This TCR beta chain is from a study of T-cell memory formation after mild COVID-19. This clonotype was found many times. Its target is not known. Whole-study results and caveats: CD4/CD8 balance characterized clones contracting day 15 to 85, and CD4+ skew characterized later expanders. That cross-reactive memory joined was suggested by some responding clones appearing in pre-infection memory. Largely, contracting CD4+ clones fell within CM and EM, and contracting CD8+ clones within EMRA.

TCRdb analysed the 5' RACE reads with MiXCR anew, one entry per CDR3 protein. The table shows fewer than 450,000 distinct CDR3 sequences, with over 20% occurring only once. V was cut by 5 bases and J by 2 bases, with 11 bases left in between. CDR3 length equals 13 residues. Germline V gene sequence: CDR1 SGHRS, CDR2 YFSETQ. The sequence derives from an adult woman who had mild COVID-19 (a few samples of this study predate the infection). Cell type and time point are not known. Material for sequencing was PBMCs or a T cell subset sorted from them (not recorded which). The gene calls are TRBV5-1 and TRBJ2-7; D may be TRBD1 (6 bases). The chain's CDR3 is CASRYRETYEQYF. DNA of the CDR3: TGCGCCAGCAGATACAGGGAAACCTACGAGCAGTACTTC.